Each of the 31 T cell receptor beta chains below was sequenced from the same sample in a study of blood T cell repertoires in COVID-19. The repertoire was sequenced with immunoSEQ multiplex PCR; TCRdb's copy has only in-frame clones and lacks some. The table records over 45,000 clones, 65% to 85% of them present only once. Sequences were obtained from peripheral blood. Source of these receptors: a man aged 65 to 85 with active COVID-19.

The genes are TRBV20-1 and TRBJ2-1, with 12 bases lining up with TRBD2. Per germline, CDR1 DFQATT and CDR2 SNEGSKA (reference sequence). V gave up 3 bases and J gave up 6 bases; unmatched junction bases: 12. CDR3 length: 17 residues. CDR3 amino acids: CSASYASGRAPGNEQFF. The DNA of the CDR3 is TGCAGTGCTAGTTACGCTAGCGGGAGGGCCCCTGGCAATGAGCAGTTCTTC.

The gene calls are TRBV9 and TRBJ2-1; D is uncertain. Germline lookup yields CDR1 SGDLS and CDR2 YYNGEE. The CDR3 extends over 13 amino acids. Trimming pared 0 bases from V and 4 bases from J, leaving 5 bases between. CDR3 sequence: CASSVAPYNEQFF. The CDR3 coding sequence is TGTGCCAGCAGCGTAGCCCCTTACAATGAGCAGTTCTTC.

The rearrangement joins TRBV4-3 to TRBJ2-5, with D tentatively TRBD2 (5 bases). The CDR3 contains 16 residues. Germline lookup yields CDR1 LGHNA and CDR2 YSLEER. Between the trimmed V and J ends, which lost 0 bases and 5 bases, there was a span of 16 bases. CDR3 nucleotides: TGCGCCAGCAGCCAAGATCTTATCGGGGTTGGCGAGACCCAGTACTTC. Translated: CASSQDLIGVGETQYF.

The chain couples TRBV11-2 to TRBJ2-1, with D possibly matching TRBD2 (6 bases). V shed 4 bases and J shed 4 bases, with 14 bases lying between them. The CDR3 is 15 residues long. CDR1 is SGHAT, CDR2 FQNNGV, per germline. The CDR3 spells CASSSRDFSYNEQFF. The CDR3 DNA reads as TGTGCCAGCAGCTCCCGGGACTTTTCTTACAATGAGCAGTTCTTC. The complete variable domain, with remaining parts taken from reference TRBV11-2 and TRBJ2-1, reads EAGVAQSPRYKIIEKRQSVAFWCNPISGHATLYWYQQILGQGPKLLIQFQNNGVVDDSQLPKDRFSAERLKGVDSTLKIQPAKLEDSAVYLCASSSRDFSYNEQFFGPGTRLTVL.

The gene calls are TRBV28 and TRBJ2-5, with D perhaps TRBD2 (5 bases). Germline V gives CDR1 MDHEN, CDR2 SYDVKM. The ends were cut back, 8 bases at V and 4 bases at J, with 14 bases in the middle. This CDR3 region has 13 residues. CDR3 DNA sequence: TGTGCCAGCGACTATCCACTAGGAGAGACCCAGTACTTC. This gives the protein CASDYPLGETQYF.

This clone was recorded a few times. The CDR3 here is CAISVSGRAYDEQYF. The CDR3 DNA sequence: TGTGCCATCAGCGTTAGCGGGAGGGCCTACGACGAGCAGTACTTC. V usage is TRBV10-3 and J usage is TRBJ2-7; TRBD2 agrees at 11 bases. CDR1 is ENHRY and CDR2 is SYGVKD in the germline V gene. The V gene end was trimmed by 6 bases and the J gene end by 5 bases; junction bases not matched to a gene: 9. CDR3 length equals 15 residues.

This chain joins TRBV7-8 and TRBJ1-1; TRBD1 agrees at 8 bases. V dropped 2 bases and J dropped 5; count of bases not matched to a gene: 13. Germline-derived CDR1 and CDR2 are SGHVS and FQNEAQ. The CDR3 is made up of 17 amino acids. CDR3 nucleotide sequence: TGTGCCAGCAGCTTAATAGGCACAGGGGGGCGAGGGACTGAAGCTTTCTTT. Translating it yields CASSLIGTGGRGTEAFF.

This chain joins TRBV6-4 and TRBJ2-1; the match to TRBD2 covers 9 bases. J was trimmed by 6 bases and V by 4 bases; bases with no gene match: 7. In germline, CDR1 is MRHNA, CDR2 SNTAGT. CDR3 length equals 15 residues. CDR3 region: CASSVLAGVANEQFF. CDR3 in DNA: TGTGCCAGCAGTGTCTTAGCGGGAGTCGCCAATGAGCAGTTCTTC.

This clone was recorded a few times. The J gene is TRBJ2-5, the V gene TRBV19; 8 nucleotides line up with TRBD2. The CDR3 is 17 residues long. V was pared by 10 bases and J by 4 bases, with 20 bases of the junction left unmatched. Germline loops: CDR1 LNHDA, CDR2 SQIVND (reference sequence). The chain's CDR3 is CATSTSDLRSDRETQYF. Written as DNA, the CDR3 is TGTGCCACGTCGACTAGCGACCTTCGGTCGGATCGAGAGACCCAGTACTTC. Complete variable domain (other parts from reference TRBV19 and TRBJ2-5): DGGITQSPKYLFRKEGQNVTLSCEQNLNHDAMYWYRQDPGQGLRLIYYSQIVNDFQKGDIAEGYSVSREKKESFPLTVTSAQKNPTAFYLCATSTSDLRSDRETQYFGPGTRLLVL.

This clone showed up just a few times. V gene TRBV19 combines with J gene TRBJ1-4, with 9 bases that match TRBD1. V was pared by 6 bases and J by 3 bases, with 8 bases of the junction left unmatched. CDR1 is LNHDA and CDR2 is SQIVND in the germline V gene (reference sequence). CDR3 length equals 16 residues. The CDR3 is CASRRGQGQANEKLFF. The CDR3 DNA reads TGTGCCAGTAGGAGGGGACAGGGACAGGCTAATGAAAAACTGTTTTTT. Using reference TRBV19 and TRBJ1-4 for the parts outside the CDR3, the full variable domain is DGGITQSPKYLFRKEGQNVTLSCEQNLNHDAMYWYRQDPGQGLRLIYYSQIVNDFQKGDIAEGYSVSREKKESFPLTVTSAQKNPTAFYLCASRRGQGQANEKLFFGSGTQLSVL.

This chain uses TRBV7-2 with TRBJ2-1; the match to TRBD2 covers 9 bases. CDR1 and CDR2 (germline): SGHTA, FQGNSA. The CDR3 length is 16 residues. V lost 2 bases and J lost 5; bases outside the gene matches: 7. The CDR3 sequence is CASSLHSGSGDNEQFF. CDR3 nucleotides: TGTGCCAGCAGCTTACATAGCGGGAGTGGTGACAATGAGCAGTTCTTC.

The chain is built from TRBV5-5 and TRBJ2-1; 10 bases map to TRBD2. Trimming at V came to 1 base and at J to 0 bases, leaving 4 bases not matched to a gene. Germline loops: CDR1 SGHKS, CDR2 YYEKEE (reference sequence). The CDR3 totals 17 residues. The CDR3 protein is CASSLRASGSSYNEQFF. CDR3 nucleotides: TGTGCCAGCAGCTTGAGGGCTAGCGGGAGCTCCTACAATGAGCAGTTCTTC. Supplemented by reference TRBV5-5 and TRBJ2-1, the full variable domain reads DAGVTQSPTHLIKTRGQQVTLRCSPISGHKSVSWYQQVLGQGPQFIFQYYEKEERGRGNFPDRFSARQFPNYSSELNVNALLLGDSALYLCASSLRASGSSYNEQFFGPGTRLTVL.

The V and J genes are TRBV10-3 and TRBJ2-3; 12 bases are a match to TRBD2. The junction had 13 bases not matched to a gene; V was cut back by 3 bases and J by 0 bases. Germline CDR1 reads ENHRY; CDR2 reads SYGVKD. The CDR3 runs to 20 residues. CDR3 region: CAISDSTTSGRPTSTDTQYF. The CDR3 bases are TGTGCCATCAGTGATTCGACCACTAGCGGGAGGCCCACTAGCACAGATACGCAGTATTTT.

The gene calls are TRBV12-5 and TRBJ2-3, with 7 bases identical to TRBD2. Trimming took 6 bases from V and 7 from J; bases not matched to a gene: 4. The CDR3 is 12 residues long. Germline V gene sequence: CDR1 LGHNT, CDR2 FRNRAP. The CDR3 bases are TGTGCTAGTGGGACTAGCCTCCATACGCAGTATTTT. Its translation is CASGTSLHTQYF.

The rearrangement uses TRBV7-8 and TRBJ2-7, with 7 positions matching TRBD1. Germline trimming cut 3 bases from V and 5 bases from J; bases unmatched to any gene: 4. The CDR3 has 13 amino acids. CDR1 SGHVS and CDR2 FQNEAQ come from the germline V gene. The CDR3 sequence: CASSLKDRNEQYF. For the CDR3, the DNA is TGTGCCAGCAGCTTGAAGGACAGGAACGAGCAGTACTTC.

In this sample, this clone turned up once. J is TRBJ2-5 and V is TRBV7-9; TRBD1 agrees at 9 bases. Trimming at V came to 7 bases and at J to 2 bases, leaving 5 bases not matched to a gene. The germline CDR1 and CDR2 sequences are SEHNR and FQNEAQ (reference sequence). The CDR3 has 14 residues. CDR3 nucleotide sequence: TGTGCCAGCACCTACGGGACAGGGCAAGAGACCCAGTACTTC. Protein product: CASTYGTGQETQYF.

This clone occurred a few times. The rearrangement links TRBV5-4 to TRBJ2-5; 10 nucleotides agree with TRBD1. The germline V gene encodes CDR1 SGHNT and CDR2 YYREEE (reference sequence). This CDR3 is built from 16 residues. After removal of 4 bases from V and 5 bases from J, the junction contained 11 bases not matched to a gene. The CDR3 reads CASSPGRDRGQETQYF. The DNA for the CDR3 is TGTGCCAGCAGCCCAGGGCGGGACAGGGGACAGGAGACCCAGTACTTC.

This clone was picked up many times. The chain carries TRBV30 and TRBJ2-2, with D possibly being TRBD2 (6 bases). This CDR3 contains 13 residues. The germline V and J ends were trimmed by 3 bases and 5 bases, with 10 bases remaining between them. Germline V CDR1 and CDR2: GTSNPN, SVGIG (reference sequence). The CDR3 nucleotides are TGTGCCTGGAGGAACGGGGGAACCGGGGAGCTGTTTTTT. Protein: CAWRNGGTGELFF.

The V call is TRBV7-3, the J call TRBJ2-7; 7 positions agree with TRBD1. Germline V gives CDR1 SGHTA, CDR2 FQGTGA. V lost 5 bases, J lost 2 bases, and 12 bases stayed unmatched. The CDR3 contains 16 residues. The CDR3 DNA follows: TGTGCCAGCAGCCCCAGGACAGGTCTACCACCCTACGAGCAGTACTTC. Its translation: CASSPRTGLPPYEQYF.

The chain carries TRBV5-8 and TRBJ2-3; maybe TRBD1 (5 bases). CDR3 length: 17 amino acids. In germline, CDR1 is SGHTS, CDR2 YDEGEE. V was clipped by 3 bases and J by 1 base, with 18 bases between them. The CDR3 is CASSSRHRPSRTDTQYF. In nucleotides, the CDR3 is TGTGCCAGCAGCTCGCGGCACAGGCCCTCGCGCACAGATACGCAGTATTTT.

The genes are TRBV5-1 and TRBJ2-3, with a possible D match to TRBD1 (5 bases). The CDR3 runs to 14 residues. The V end lost 0 bases, the J end lost 2 bases, and 7 bases lay between the germline ends. The germline gives CDR1 SGHRS, CDR2 YFSETQ. CDR3 residues: CASSLGQNTDTQYF. CDR3 bases: TGCGCCAGCAGCTTGGGACAGAACACAGATACGCAGTATTTT.

This clone has only a few counts. This chain links TRBV6-5 with TRBJ1-5; 8 nucleotides agree with TRBD1. The germline gives CDR1 MNHEY, CDR2 SVGAGI. V lost 2 bases and J lost 1; bases outside the gene matches: 1. The CDR3 has 15 residues. The CDR3 spells CASSYRDRSNQPQHF. The CDR3 DNA reads TGTGCCAGCAGTTACCGGGACAGGAGCAATCAGCCCCAGCATTTT.

Here the CDR3 DNA reads TGCGCCAGCAGCTTGGGAACTACACGAAAATCCAATGAGCAGTTCTTC. Translated: CASSLGTTRKSNEQFF. J is TRBJ2-1 and V is TRBV5-1; unclear D gene. The CDR3 is 16 amino acids. Germline assignment: CDR1 SGHRS and CDR2 YFSETQ. Trimming pared 0 bases from V and 6 bases from J, leaving 16 bases between.

This chain uses TRBV30 with TRBJ2-4; D perhaps matches TRBD2 (5 bases). CDR3 length equals 13 residues. The V end was cut by 2 bases, the J end by 6 bases, with 11 bases between. Germline assignment: CDR1 GTSNPN and CDR2 SVGIG (reference sequence). In nucleotides, the CDR3 is TGTGCCTGGAGTACCGGGGTCGGAAACATTCAGTACTTC. This translates into CAWSTGVGNIQYF.

The V and J genes are TRBV9 and TRBJ2-1, with 13 bases that match TRBD2. CDR3 length equals 16 residues. Germline lookup yields CDR1 SGDLS and CDR2 YYNGEE. The V segment lost 4 bases and the J segment 2 bases; nucleotides outside the gene matches: 3. The CDR3 bases are TGTGCCAGCAGCAAAGGACTAGCGGGAGCCTACAATGAGCAGTTCTTC. This sequence encodes CASSKGLAGAYNEQFF.

The rearrangement joins TRBV27 to TRBJ2-2, with TRBD1 matching 8 bases. CDR1 MNHEY and CDR2 SMNVEV come from the germline V gene (reference sequence). The CDR3 sequence is 15 residues long. V trimming: 3 bases; J trimming: 3 bases; junction bases outside the gene matches: 3. The CDR3 DNA follows: TGTGCCAGCAGTTTTAACAGGGGGGACACCGGGGAGCTGTTTTTT. Protein product: CASSFNRGDTGELFF.

J is TRBJ2-2 and V is TRBV11-3; the D gene is possibly TRBD1 (6 bases). The germline V and J ends were trimmed by 5 bases and 0 bases, with 10 bases remaining between them. Germline V gene lookup returns CDR1 SGHNT and CDR2 YENEEA. CDR3 length: 15 residues. The CDR3 reads CASSQGTPNTGELFF. The DNA for the CDR3 is TGTGCCAGCAGCCAGGGGACGCCGAACACCGGGGAGCTGTTTTTT.

The CDR3 DNA is TGTGCCAGCAGCACCAAACTAGCGGGAGGTGATACGCAGTATTTT. Translation: CASSTKLAGGDTQYF. This chain connects TRBV5-4 to TRBJ2-3; 12 bases align to TRBD2. The CDR3 runs to 15 residues. The V segment lost 4 bases and the J segment 6 bases; nucleotides outside the gene matches: 6. From germline, CDR1 is SGHNT and CDR2 YYREEE (reference sequence).

This chain connects TRBV19 to TRBJ1-2, with D perhaps matching TRBD1 (5 bases). Germline CDR1 LNHDA, CDR2 SQIVND (reference sequence). The length of the CDR3 is 15 residues. Trimming took 2 bases from V and 4 from J, leaving 14 bases between them. For the CDR3, the DNA is TGTGCCAGTAGTATATACCGTCAGGGATCCTATGGCTACACCTTC. It codes for CASSIYRQGSYGYTF. Full variable domain (outside the CDR3, taken from reference TRBV19 and TRBJ1-2): DGGITQSPKYLFRKEGQNVTLSCEQNLNHDAMYWYRQDPGQGLRLIYYSQIVNDFQKGDIAEGYSVSREKKESFPLTVTSAQKNPTAFYLCASSIYRQGSYGYTFGSGTRLTVV.

A few counts support this clone. The V call is TRBV7-8, the J call TRBJ1-1; TRBD1 aligns across 8 bases. This CDR3 spans 15 amino acids. With 8 bases clipped from V and 4 bases from J, the junction kept 12 bases outside the gene matches. Germline-derived CDR1 and CDR2 are SGHVS and FQNEAQ. The CDR3 sequence: CASRQGRVAGTEAFF. The CDR3 coding sequence is TGTGCCAGCCGACAGGGGCGGGTTGCAGGCACTGAAGCTTTCTTT.

The chain has TRBV5-1 and TRBJ1-1, with D tentatively TRBD1 (5 bases). The V end lost 0 bases, the J end lost 3 bases, and 9 bases lay between the germline ends. The CDR3 sequence is 14 residues long. Germline V CDR1 and CDR2: SGHRS, YFSETQ. Written as DNA, the CDR3 is TGCGCCAGCAGCTTGGTTGGGGCGGACACTGAAGCTTTCTTT. Translation gives CASSLVGADTEAFF.